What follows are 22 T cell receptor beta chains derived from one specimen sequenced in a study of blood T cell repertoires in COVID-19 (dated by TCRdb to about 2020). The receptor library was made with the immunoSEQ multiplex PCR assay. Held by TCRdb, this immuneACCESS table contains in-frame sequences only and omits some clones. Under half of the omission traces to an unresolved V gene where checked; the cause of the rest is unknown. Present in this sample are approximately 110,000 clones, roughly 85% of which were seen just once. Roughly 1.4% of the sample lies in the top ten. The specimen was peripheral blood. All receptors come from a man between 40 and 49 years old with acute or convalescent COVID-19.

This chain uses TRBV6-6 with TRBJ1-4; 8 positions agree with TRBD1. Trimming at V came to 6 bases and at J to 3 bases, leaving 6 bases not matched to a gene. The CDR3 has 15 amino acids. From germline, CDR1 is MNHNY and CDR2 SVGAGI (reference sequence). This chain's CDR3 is CASRPGTGPNEKLFF. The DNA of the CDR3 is TGTGCCAGCAGACCTGGGACAGGCCCTAATGAAAAACTGTTTTTT.

The DNA for the CDR3 is TGTGCCAGCTCCCCCGGACAGCCCCAAGAGACCCAGTACTTC. This translates into CASSPGQPQETQYF. The rearrangement links TRBV18 to TRBJ2-5; perhaps TRBD1 as D (6 bases). CDR3 length: 14 residues. V dropped 6 bases and J dropped 1 base, with 12 bases sitting between them. CDR1 and CDR2 from the germline V gene are KGHSH and LQKENI.

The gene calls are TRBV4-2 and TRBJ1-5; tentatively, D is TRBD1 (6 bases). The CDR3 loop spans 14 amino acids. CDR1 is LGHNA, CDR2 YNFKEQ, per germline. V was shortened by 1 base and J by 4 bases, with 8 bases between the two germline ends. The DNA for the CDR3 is TGTGCCAGCAGCCAAGTTGGACAGAATCAGCCCCAGCATTTT. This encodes CASSQVGQNQPQHF.

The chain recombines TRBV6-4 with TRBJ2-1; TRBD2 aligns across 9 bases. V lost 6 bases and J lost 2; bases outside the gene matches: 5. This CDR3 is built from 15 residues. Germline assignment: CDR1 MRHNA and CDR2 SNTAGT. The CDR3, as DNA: TGTGCCAGCAGCATAGCGGGAGTCGCCTACAATGAGCAGTTCTTC. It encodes CASSIAGVAYNEQFF.

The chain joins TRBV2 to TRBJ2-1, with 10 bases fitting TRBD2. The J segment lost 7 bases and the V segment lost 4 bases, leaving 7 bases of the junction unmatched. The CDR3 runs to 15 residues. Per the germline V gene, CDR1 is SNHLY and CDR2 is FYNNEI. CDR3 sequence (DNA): TGTGCCAGCAGTGGAGAGACTAGCGGGTTTAATGAGCAGTTCTTC. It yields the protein CASSGETSGFNEQFF.

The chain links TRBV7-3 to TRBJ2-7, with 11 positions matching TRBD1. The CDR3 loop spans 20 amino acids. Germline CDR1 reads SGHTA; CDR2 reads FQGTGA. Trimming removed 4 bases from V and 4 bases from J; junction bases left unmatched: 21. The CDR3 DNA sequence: TGTGCCAGCAGCTCCAAGAAATATAGGCCGTTCGGACAGGGGGCTTACGAGCAGTACTTC. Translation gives CASSSKKYRPFGQGAYEQYF.

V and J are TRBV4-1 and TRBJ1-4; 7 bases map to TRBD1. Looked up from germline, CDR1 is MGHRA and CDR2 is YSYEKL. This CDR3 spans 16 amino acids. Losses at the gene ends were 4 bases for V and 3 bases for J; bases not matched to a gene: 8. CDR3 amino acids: CASSLDPTGPNEKLFF. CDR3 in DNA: TGCGCCAGCAGCCTCGATCCGACAGGGCCTAATGAAAAACTGTTTTTT.

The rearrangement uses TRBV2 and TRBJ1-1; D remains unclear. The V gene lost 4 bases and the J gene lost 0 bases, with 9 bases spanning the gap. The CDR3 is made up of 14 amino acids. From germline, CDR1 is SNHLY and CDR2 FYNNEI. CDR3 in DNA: TGTGCCAGCAGTGGAGGCCCTATGAACACTGAAGCTTTCTTT. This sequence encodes CASSGGPMNTEAFF.

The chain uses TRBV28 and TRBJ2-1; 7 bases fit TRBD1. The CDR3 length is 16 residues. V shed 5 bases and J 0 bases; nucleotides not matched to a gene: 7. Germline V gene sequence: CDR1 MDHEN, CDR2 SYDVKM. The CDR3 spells CASSPGTEFSYNEQFF. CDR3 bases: TGTGCCAGCAGTCCTGGGACAGAGTTCTCCTACAATGAGCAGTTCTTC.

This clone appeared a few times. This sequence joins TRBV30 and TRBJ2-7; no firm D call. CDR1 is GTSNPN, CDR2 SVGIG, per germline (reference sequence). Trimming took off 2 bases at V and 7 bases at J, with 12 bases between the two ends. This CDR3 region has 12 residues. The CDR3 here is CAWSSQSGEQYF. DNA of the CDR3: TGTGCCTGGAGTTCACAGAGTGGGGAGCAGTACTTC.

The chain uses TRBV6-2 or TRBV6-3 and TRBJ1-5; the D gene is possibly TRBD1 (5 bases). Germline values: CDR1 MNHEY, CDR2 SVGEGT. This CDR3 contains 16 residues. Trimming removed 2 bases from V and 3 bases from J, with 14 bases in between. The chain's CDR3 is CASSYGGVGDNQPQHF. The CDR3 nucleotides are TGTGCCAGCAGTTACGGAGGGGTGGGAGACAATCAGCCCCAGCATTTT.

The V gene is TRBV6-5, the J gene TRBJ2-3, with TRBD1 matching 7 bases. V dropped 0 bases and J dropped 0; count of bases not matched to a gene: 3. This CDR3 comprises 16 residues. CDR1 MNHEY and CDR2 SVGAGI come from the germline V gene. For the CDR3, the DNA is TGTGCCAGCAGTTACTCGGGGACAGCTAGCACAGATACGCAGTATTTT. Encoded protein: CASSYSGTASTDTQYF.

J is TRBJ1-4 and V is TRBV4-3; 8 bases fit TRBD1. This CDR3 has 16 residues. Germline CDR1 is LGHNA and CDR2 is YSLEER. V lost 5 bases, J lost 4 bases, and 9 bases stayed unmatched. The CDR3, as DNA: TGCGCCAGCAGCTGGGGACGACAGGGGCTTAATGAAAAACTGTTTTTT. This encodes CASSWGRQGLNEKLFF.

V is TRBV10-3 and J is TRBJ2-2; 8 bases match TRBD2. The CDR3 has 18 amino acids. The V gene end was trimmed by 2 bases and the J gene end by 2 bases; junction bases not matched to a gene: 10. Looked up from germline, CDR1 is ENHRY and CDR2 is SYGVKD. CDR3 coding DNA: TGTGCCATCAGTGAGAATCCGGGAGGGGGGGACAACACCGGGGAGCTGTTTTTT. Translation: CAISENPGGGDNTGELFF.

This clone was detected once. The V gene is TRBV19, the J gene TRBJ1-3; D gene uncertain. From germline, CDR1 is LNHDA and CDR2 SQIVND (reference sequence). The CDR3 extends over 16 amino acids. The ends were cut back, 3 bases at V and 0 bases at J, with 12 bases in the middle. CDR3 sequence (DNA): TGTGCCAGTAGTATTTTGGACTGGTCCTCTGGAAACACCATATATTTT. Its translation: CASSILDWSSGNTIYF.

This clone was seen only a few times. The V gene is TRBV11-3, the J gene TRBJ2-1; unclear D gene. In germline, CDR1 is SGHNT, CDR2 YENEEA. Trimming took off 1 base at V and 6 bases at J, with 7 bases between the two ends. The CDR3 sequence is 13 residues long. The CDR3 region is CASSLGSFNEQFF. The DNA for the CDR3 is TGTGCCAGCAGCTTAGGTAGTTTCAATGAGCAGTTCTTC. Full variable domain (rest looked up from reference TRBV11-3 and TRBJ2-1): EAGVVQSPRYKIIEKKQPVAFWCNPISGHNTLYWYLQNLGQGPELLIRYENEEAVDDSQLPKDRFSAERLKGVDSTLKIQPAELGDSAVYLCASSLGSFNEQFFGPGTRLTVL.

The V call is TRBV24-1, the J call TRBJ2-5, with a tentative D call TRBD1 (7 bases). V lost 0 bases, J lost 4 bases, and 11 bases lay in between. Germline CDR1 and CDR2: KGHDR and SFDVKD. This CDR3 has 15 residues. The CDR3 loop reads CATSDLCQGGETQYF. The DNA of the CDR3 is TGTGCCACCAGTGATTTGTGTCAGGGGGGAGAGACCCAGTACTTC.

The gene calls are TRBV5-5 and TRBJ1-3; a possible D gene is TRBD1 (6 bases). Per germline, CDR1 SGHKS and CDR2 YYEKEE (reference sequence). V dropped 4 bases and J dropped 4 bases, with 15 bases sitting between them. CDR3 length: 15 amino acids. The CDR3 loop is CASSPITGIGNTIYF. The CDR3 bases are TGTGCCAGCAGCCCGATAACAGGGATCGGAAACACCATATATTTT.

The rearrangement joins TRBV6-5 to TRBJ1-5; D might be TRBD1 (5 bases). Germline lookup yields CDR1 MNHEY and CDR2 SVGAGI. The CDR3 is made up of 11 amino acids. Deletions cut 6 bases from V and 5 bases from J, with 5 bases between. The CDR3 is CASRGDQPQHF. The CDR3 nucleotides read TGTGCCAGCAGAGGGGATCAGCCCCAGCATTTT.

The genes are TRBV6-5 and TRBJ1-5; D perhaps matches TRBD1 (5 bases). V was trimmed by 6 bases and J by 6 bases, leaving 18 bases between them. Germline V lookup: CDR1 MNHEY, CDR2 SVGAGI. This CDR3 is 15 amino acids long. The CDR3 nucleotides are TGTGCCAGCAGGAAGGGCGGGCGGGGGATTCAGCCCCAGCATTTT. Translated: CASRKGGRGIQPQHF.

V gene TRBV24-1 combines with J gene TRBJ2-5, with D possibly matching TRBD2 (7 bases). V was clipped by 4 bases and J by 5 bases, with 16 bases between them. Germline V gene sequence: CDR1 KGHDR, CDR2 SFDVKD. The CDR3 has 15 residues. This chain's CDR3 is CATSDYWEGVETQYF. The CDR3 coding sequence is TGTGCCACCAGTGACTACTGGGAGGGGGTGGAGACCCAGTACTTC.

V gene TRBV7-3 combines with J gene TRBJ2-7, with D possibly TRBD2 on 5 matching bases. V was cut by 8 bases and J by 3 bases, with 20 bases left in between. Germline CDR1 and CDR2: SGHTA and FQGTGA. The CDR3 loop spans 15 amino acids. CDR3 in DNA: TGTGCCAGCTCCCACCCCTCAGCGGCACACTACGAGCAGTACTTC. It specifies CASSHPSAAHYEQYF.